These 2 T cell receptor beta chains originate from one sample sequenced in a study of blood T cell repertoires in COVID-19. Profiling relied on immunoSEQ multiplex PCR, and the TCRdb table lists in-frame clones only, not all of them. The data show 250,000 or so clones, roughly 82% seen once. Sequenced input: PBMCs or T cells enriched from blood (not recorded which). These receptors were taken from a woman aged 50 to 60 who had recovered from COVID-19.

The chain uses TRBV4-2 and TRBJ2-5, with 15 bases lining up with TRBD2. Germline V CDR1 and CDR2: LGHNA, YNFKEQ. The ends lost 3 bases at V and 6 bases at J; junction bases unmatched: 5. CDR3 length: 16 amino acids. The CDR3 loop is CASSQAGTSGRKTQYF. Written as DNA, the CDR3 is TGTGCCAGCAGCCAGGCCGGGACTAGCGGGAGGAAGACCCAGTACTTC.

The rearrangement links TRBV7-3 to TRBJ1-6, with D maybe TRBD1 (5 bases). CDR1 SGHTA and CDR2 FQGTGA come from the germline V gene. The V end was cut by 7 bases, the J end by 6 bases, with 10 bases between. The CDR3 sequence is 13 residues long. CDR3 coding DNA: TGTGCCAGCACCTCTGGGGCTAATTCACCCCTCCACTTT. This translates into CASTSGANSPLHF.